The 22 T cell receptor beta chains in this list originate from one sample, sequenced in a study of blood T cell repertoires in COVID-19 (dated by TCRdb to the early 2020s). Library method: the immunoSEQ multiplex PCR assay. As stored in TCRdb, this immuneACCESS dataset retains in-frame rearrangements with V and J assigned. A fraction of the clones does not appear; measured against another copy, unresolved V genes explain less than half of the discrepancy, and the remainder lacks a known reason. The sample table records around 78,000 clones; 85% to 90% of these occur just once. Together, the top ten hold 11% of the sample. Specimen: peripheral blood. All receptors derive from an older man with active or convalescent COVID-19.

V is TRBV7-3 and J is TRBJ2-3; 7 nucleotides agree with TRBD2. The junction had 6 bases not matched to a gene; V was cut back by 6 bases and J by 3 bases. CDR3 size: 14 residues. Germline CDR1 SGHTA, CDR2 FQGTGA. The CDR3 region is CASRAGFWTDTQYF. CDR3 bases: TGTGCCAGCAGAGCGGGATTTTGGACAGATACGCAGTATTTT.

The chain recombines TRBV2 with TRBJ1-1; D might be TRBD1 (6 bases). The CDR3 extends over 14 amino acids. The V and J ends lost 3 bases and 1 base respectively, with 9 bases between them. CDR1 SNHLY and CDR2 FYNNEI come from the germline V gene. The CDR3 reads CASSEGGRNTEAFF. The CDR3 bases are TGTGCCAGCAGTGAGGGGGGGCGGAACACTGAAGCTTTCTTT.

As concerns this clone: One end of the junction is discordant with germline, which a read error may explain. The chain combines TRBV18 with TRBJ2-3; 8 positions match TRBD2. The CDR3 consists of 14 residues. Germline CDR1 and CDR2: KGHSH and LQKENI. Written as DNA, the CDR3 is TGTGCCAGCTCACCAGTGACTAGCGCACTCAAAGGGGATTTT. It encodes CASSPVTSALKGDF.

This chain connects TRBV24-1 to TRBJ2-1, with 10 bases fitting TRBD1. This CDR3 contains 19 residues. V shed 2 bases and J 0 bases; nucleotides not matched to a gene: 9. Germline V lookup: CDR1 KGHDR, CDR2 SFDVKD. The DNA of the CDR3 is TGTGCCACCAGTGATTCTCATGACAGGGGGCGGTACTCCTACAATGAGCAGTTCTTC. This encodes CATSDSHDRGRYSYNEQFF.

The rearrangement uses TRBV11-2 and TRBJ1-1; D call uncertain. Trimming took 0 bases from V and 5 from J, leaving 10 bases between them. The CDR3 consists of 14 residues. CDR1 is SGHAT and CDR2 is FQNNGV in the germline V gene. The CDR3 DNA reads TGTGCCAGCAGCTTAGATCCAAGAGGGACTGAAGCTTTCTTT. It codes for CASSLDPRGTEAFF.

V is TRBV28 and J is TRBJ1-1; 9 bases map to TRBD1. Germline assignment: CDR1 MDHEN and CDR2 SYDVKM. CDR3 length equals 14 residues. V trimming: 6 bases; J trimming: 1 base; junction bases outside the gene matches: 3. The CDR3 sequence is CASSQGQGNTEAFF. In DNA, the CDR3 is TGTGCCAGCAGCCAGGGACAGGGGAACACTGAAGCTTTCTTT.

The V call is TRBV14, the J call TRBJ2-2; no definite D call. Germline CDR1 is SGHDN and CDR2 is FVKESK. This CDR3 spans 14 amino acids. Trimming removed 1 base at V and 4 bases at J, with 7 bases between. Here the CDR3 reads CASSQVSFTGELFF. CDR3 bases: TGTGCCAGCAGCCAAGTTAGTTTCACCGGGGAGCTGTTTTTT.

CDR3 loop: CASSLWGRKTQYF. The CDR3 DNA reads TGTGCCAGCAGTTTATGGGGGCGAAAGACCCAGTACTTC. This chain connects TRBV28 to TRBJ2-5; tentatively, D is TRBD1 (5 bases). V gave up 0 bases and J gave up 6 bases, with 8 bases separating them. Germline values: CDR1 MDHEN, CDR2 SYDVKM. This CDR3 is 13 amino acids long.

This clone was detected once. The CDR3 sequence is CAWSALYGYTF. The CDR3 DNA is TGTGCCTGGAGTGCCCTCTATGGCTACACCTTC. This chain links TRBV30 with TRBJ1-2, with D unclear. The V end lost 1 base, the J end lost 4 bases, and 4 bases lay between the germline ends. The CDR3 loop spans 11 amino acids. The V gene's germline CDR1 is GTSNPN and CDR2 SVGIG (reference sequence).

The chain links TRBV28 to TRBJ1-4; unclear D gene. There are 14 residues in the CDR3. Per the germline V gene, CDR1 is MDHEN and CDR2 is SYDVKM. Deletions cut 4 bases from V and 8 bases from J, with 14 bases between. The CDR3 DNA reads TGTGCCAGCAGTTGGAGGCGAGTGGGGGAAAAACTGTTTTTT. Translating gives CASSWRRVGEKLFF.

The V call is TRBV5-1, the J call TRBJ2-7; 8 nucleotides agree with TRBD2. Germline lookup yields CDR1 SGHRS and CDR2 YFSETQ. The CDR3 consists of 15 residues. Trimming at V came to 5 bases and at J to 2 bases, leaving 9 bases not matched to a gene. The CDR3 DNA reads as TGCGCCAGCAGGGAGAGGCGGGAGGCAGCCTACGAGCAGTACTTC. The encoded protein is CASRERREAAYEQYF.

In DNA form, the CDR3 reads TGCGCCAGCAGCTTGGGACAGGGAGGCGGCTACACCTTC. It encodes CASSLGQGGGYTF. This chain links TRBV5-1 with TRBJ1-2; 7 positions match TRBD1. CDR1 is SGHRS and CDR2 is YFSETQ in the germline V gene. The CDR3 is 13 amino acids. Trimming at V came to 0 bases and at J to 8 bases, leaving 4 bases not matched to a gene.

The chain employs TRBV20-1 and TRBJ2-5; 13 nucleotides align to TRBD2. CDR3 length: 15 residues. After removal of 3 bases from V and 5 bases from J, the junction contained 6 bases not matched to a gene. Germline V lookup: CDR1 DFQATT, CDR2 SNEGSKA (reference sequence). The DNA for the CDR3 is TGCAGTGCTAGTACTAGCGGGAGGGCGTACGAGACCCAGTACTTC. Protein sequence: CSASTSGRAYETQYF.

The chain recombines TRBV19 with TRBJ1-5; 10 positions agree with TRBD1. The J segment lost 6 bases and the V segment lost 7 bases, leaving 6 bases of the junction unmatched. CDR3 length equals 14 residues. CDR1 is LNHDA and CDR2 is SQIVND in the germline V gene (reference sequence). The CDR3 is CASNPTGGLQPQHF. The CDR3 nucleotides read TGTGCCAGTAATCCGACAGGGGGCCTTCAGCCCCAGCATTTT.

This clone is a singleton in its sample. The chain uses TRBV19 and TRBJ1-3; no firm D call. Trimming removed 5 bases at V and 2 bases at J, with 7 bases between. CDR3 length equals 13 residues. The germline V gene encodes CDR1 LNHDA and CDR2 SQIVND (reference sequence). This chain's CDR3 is CASSPQTGNTIYF. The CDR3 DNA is TGTGCCAGTAGTCCACAAACTGGAAACACCATATATTTT.

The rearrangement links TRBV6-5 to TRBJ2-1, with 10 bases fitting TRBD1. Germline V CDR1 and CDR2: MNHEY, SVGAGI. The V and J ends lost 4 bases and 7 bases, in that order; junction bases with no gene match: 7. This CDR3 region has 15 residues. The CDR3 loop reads CASSSGTGASNEQFF. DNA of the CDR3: TGTGCCAGCAGTTCCGGGACAGGGGCCTCTAATGAGCAGTTCTTC.

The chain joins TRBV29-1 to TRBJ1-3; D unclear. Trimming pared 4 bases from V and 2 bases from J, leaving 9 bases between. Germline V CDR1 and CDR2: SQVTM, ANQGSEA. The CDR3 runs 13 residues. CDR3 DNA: TGCAGCGTTGCGTCAGCGGCTGGAAACACCATATATTTT. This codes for CSVASAAGNTIYF.

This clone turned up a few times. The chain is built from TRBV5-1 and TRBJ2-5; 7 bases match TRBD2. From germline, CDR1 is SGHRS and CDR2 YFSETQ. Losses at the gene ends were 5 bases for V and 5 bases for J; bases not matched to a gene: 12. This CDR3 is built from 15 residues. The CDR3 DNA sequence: TGCGCCAGCAGAGATACTGGCGGGAGCGGGGAGACCCAGTACTTC. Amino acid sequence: CASRDTGGSGETQYF.

CDR3 loop: CASSRGQFGGNEQFF. The DNA of the CDR3 is TGTGCCAGTAGTAGGGGACAGTTTGGAGGCAATGAGCAGTTCTTC. The chain couples TRBV19 to TRBJ2-1, with 7 bases identical to TRBD1. CDR1 is LNHDA, CDR2 SQIVND, per germline (reference sequence). The CDR3 covers 15 residues. J gave up 6 bases and V 4 bases, and 9 bases lay outside the gene matches.

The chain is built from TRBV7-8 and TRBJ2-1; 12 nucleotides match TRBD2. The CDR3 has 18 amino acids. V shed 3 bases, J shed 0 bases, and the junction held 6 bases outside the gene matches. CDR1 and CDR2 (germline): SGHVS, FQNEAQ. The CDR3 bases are TGTGCCAGCAGCTTGCAGACTAGCGGGAGTTTCTCCTACAATGAGCAGTTCTTC. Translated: CASSLQTSGSFSYNEQFF.

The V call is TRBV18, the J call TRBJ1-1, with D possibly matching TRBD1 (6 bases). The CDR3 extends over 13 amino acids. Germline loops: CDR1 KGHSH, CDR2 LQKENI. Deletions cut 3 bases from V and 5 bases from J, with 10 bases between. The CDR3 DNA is TGTGCCAGCTCACCTCAGGGGAAGACTGAAGCTTTCTTT. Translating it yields CASSPQGKTEAFF.

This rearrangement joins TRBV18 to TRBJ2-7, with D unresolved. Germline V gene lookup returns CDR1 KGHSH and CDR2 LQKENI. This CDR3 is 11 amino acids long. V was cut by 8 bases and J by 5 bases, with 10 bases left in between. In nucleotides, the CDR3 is TGTGCCAGCGCAGATACCCACGAGCAGTACTTC. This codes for CASADTHEQYF. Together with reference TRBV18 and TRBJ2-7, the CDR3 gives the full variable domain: NAGVMQNPRHLVRRRGQEARLRCSPMKGHSHVYWYRQLPEEGLKFMVYLQKENIIDESGMPKERFSAEFPKEGPSILRIQQVVRGDSAAYFCASADTHEQYFGPGTRLTVT.